The next 28 T cell receptor beta chains were all read from a single sample in a study of T cell responses to AZD1222 COVID-19 vaccine (dated by TCRdb to 2020 to 2023). The method behind the library was the immunoSEQ multiplex PCR assay. The table was pulled from immuneACCESS by TCRdb, which kept in-frame rearrangements only. Such tables lose some clones; where checked, under half of the loss comes from unresolved V genes, and the rest has no known cause. The sample has approximately 130,000 clones on record, over 75% of them singletons. 5% to 6% of the sample lies in the top ten. The sample's time point label, decoded: about 28 days (+/-7) after the second vaccine dose. The sequences come from peripheral blood, collected 28 days after the second AZD1222 dose. Receptors were obtained from an adult who received the AZD1222 COVID-19 vaccine.

V and J are TRBV7-2 and TRBJ1-1, with TRBD1 matching over 8 bases. In germline, CDR1 is SGHTA, CDR2 FQGNSA. Unmatched junction bases numbered 10, after V lost 5 bases and J lost 5 bases. The CDR3 covers 15 residues. The CDR3 coding sequence is TGTGCCAGCAGCATTTACAGGGGGACGGGTACTGAAGCTTTCTTT. Its protein is CASSIYRGTGTEAFF.

V and J are TRBV6-1 and TRBJ2-7, with D possibly TRBD2 on 6 matching bases. V was pared by 3 bases and J by 7 bases, with 10 bases between. The CDR3 runs 12 residues. CDR1 and CDR2 from the germline V gene are MNHNS and SASEGT. The CDR3 DNA reads as TGTGCCAGCAGTGATGGGGCGGGAGAGCAGTACTTC. Its translation: CASSDGAGEQYF.

The J gene is TRBJ1-3, the V gene TRBV11-2; D unresolved. Germline CDR1 SGHAT, CDR2 FQNNGV. The CDR3 length is 15 residues. V lost 5 bases, J lost 2 bases, and 13 bases lay in between. In DNA, the CDR3 is TGTGCCAGCAGCCGCCCGGGTCCCGCTGGAAACACCATATATTTT. Encoded protein: CASSRPGPAGNTIYF.

This chain connects TRBV9 to TRBJ1-1; D gene uncertain. In germline, CDR1 is SGDLS, CDR2 YYNGEE. This CDR3 region has 16 residues. The V end lost 4 bases, the J end lost 0 bases, and 16 bases lay between the germline ends. CDR3 nucleotide sequence: TGTGCCAGCAGCTTTCAGGTGGGCTTCATGAACACTGAAGCTTTCTTT. Amino acids: CASSFQVGFMNTEAFF. Combining the CDR3 with reference TRBV9 and TRBJ1-1 gives the whole variable domain DSGVTQTPKHLITATGQRVTLRCSPRSGDLSVYWYQQSLDQGLQFLIQYYNGEERAKGNILERFSAQQFPDLHSELNLSSLELGDSALYFCASSFQVGFMNTEAFFGQGTRLTVV.

CDR3 amino acids: CASSFPYWTSGHEQYF. The CDR3 DNA follows: TGTGCCAGCAGTTTTCCATACTGGACTAGCGGCCACGAGCAGTACTTC. The chain carries TRBV28 and TRBJ2-7, with 10 bases fitting TRBD2. V was clipped by 3 bases and J by 5 bases; unmatched bases: 10. CDR3 length: 16 amino acids. Germline assignment: CDR1 MDHEN and CDR2 SYDVKM.

The chain employs TRBV5-6 and TRBJ1-1; D is ambiguous. V lost 0 bases, J lost 3 bases, and 9 bases lay in between. Germline V gene data show CDR1 as SGHDT and CDR2 as YYEEEE. This CDR3 has 14 amino acids. The DNA of the CDR3 is TGTGCCAGCAGCTTGGGGTTCAAGGACACTGAAGCTTTCTTT. Its translation is CASSLGFKDTEAFF.

The chain uses TRBV27 and TRBJ2-7; TRBD1 agrees at 7 bases. The germline V gene has CDR1 MNHEY and CDR2 SMNVEV (reference sequence). The junction had 10 bases not matched to a gene; V was cut back by 4 bases and J by 7 bases. The CDR3 loop spans 14 amino acids. As DNA, the CDR3 is TGTGCCAGCAGTTCGTGGGACAGCTCCCCGGAGCAGTACTTC. This translates into CASSSWDSSPEQYF.

The chain couples TRBV30 to TRBJ1-1; no clear D. Trimming shortened V by 4 bases and J by 3 bases, and 9 bases separated the two germline ends. The CDR3 contains 12 residues. Germline V lookup: CDR1 GTSNPN, CDR2 SVGIG (reference sequence). CDR3 nucleotide sequence: TGTGCCTGGAATTTTGTTTACACTGAAGCTTTCTTT. It codes for CAWNFVYTEAFF. Full variable domain (remainder filled in from reference TRBV30 and TRBJ1-1): SQTIHQWPATLVQPVGSPLSLECTVEGTSNPNLYWYRQAAGRGLQLLFYSVGIGQISSEVPQNLSASRPQDRQFILSSKKLLLSDSGFYLCAWNFVYTEAFFGQGTRLTVV.

The chain combines TRBV2 with TRBJ1-5; D perhaps matches TRBD1 (6 bases). The CDR3 covers 14 residues. The V gene lost 3 bases and the J gene lost 5 bases, with 11 bases spanning the gap. CDR1 and CDR2 from the germline V gene are SNHLY and FYNNEI. The CDR3 DNA is TGTGCCAGCAGTGAGGACCAGGGGCATCAGCCCCAGCATTTT. It translates to CASSEDQGHQPQHF.

The chain joins TRBV19 to TRBJ2-1, with 10 nucleotides matching TRBD2. From germline, CDR1 is LNHDA and CDR2 SQIVND (reference sequence). Trimming removed 3 bases from V and 6 bases from J; junction bases left unmatched: 11. CDR3 length: 17 residues. In DNA form, the CDR3 reads TGTGCCAGTAGTATTAAGTTGGGGCTAGCGGGAGCCAATGAGCAGTTCTTC. Translating it yields CASSIKLGLAGANEQFF.

This chain joins TRBV15 and TRBJ2-1; D not resolved. V shed 0 bases and J shed 7 bases, with 10 bases lying between them. This CDR3 spans 14 amino acids. The germline CDR1 and CDR2 sequences are LNHNV and YYDKDF (reference sequence). CDR3 bases: TGTGCCACCAGCAGAGAGAACGTTATGAATGAGCAGTTCTTC. Protein sequence: CATSRENVMNEQFF.

The chain is built from TRBV6-5 and TRBJ2-1; tentative D call: TRBD2 (5 bases). CDR1 MNHEY and CDR2 SVGAGI come from the germline V gene. V was clipped by 6 bases and J by 0 bases, with 6 bases between them. The CDR3 is made up of 13 amino acids. CDR3 sequence reads: CASRADSYNEQFF. The CDR3 nucleotides read TGTGCCAGCAGAGCGGACTCCTACAATGAGCAGTTCTTC.

The chain carries TRBV30 and TRBJ2-6, with D hard to call. The CDR3 is made up of 14 amino acids. The germline CDR1 and CDR2 sequences are GTSNPN and SVGIG (reference sequence). V was pared by 1 base and J by 0 bases, with 4 bases between. The CDR3 coding sequence is TGTGCCTGGAGTGAGGGCTCTGGGGCCAACGTCCTGACTTTC. Amino acid sequence: CAWSEGSGANVLTF.

V is TRBV13 and J is TRBJ1-1, with 9 bases lining up with TRBD1. The germline V gene has CDR1 PRHDT and CDR2 FYEKMQ (reference sequence). The CDR3 has 17 amino acids. V was clipped by 5 bases and J by 4 bases; unmatched bases: 14. The CDR3 loop is CASSTQGGQGRVTEAFF. Here the CDR3 DNA reads TGTGCCAGCAGCACACAAGGAGGACAGGGGAGGGTCACTGAAGCTTTCTTT. The variable domain in full, with the rest retrieved from reference TRBV13 and TRBJ1-1, is AAGVIQSPRHLIKEKRETATLKCYPIPRHDTVYWYQQGPGQDPQFLISFYEKMQSDKGSIPDRFSAQQFSDYHSELNMSSLELGDSALYFCASSTQGGQGRVTEAFFGQGTRLTVV.

The chain is built from TRBV28 and TRBJ1-2; 7 positions agree with TRBD1. The CDR3 is 15 amino acids. The germline V gene has CDR1 MDHEN and CDR2 SYDVKM. V shed 5 bases and J 5 bases; nucleotides not matched to a gene: 11. The CDR3 region has the DNA TGTGCCAGCAGTCCTGGGCTGGGACAGACATATGGCTACACCTTC. Translated, it gives CASSPGLGQTYGYTF.

This rearrangement joins TRBV9 to TRBJ2-1; possibly TRBD1 or TRBD2 for D (5 bases each). The CDR3 is 17 amino acids. The V gene's germline CDR1 is SGDLS and CDR2 YYNGEE. The ends were cut back, 3 bases at V and 7 bases at J, with 23 bases in the middle. The CDR3 nucleotides read TGTGCCAGCAGCGGGACCTTCGGGGCTACGAGGTTTAATGAGCAGTTCTTC. Amino acid sequence: CASSGTFGATRFNEQFF.

The chain joins TRBV14 to TRBJ2-7; no firm D call. The CDR3 length is 15 residues. Trimming left V 2 bases short and J 2 bases short, with 13 bases between. Per the germline V gene, CDR1 is SGHDN and CDR2 is FVKESK. The chain's CDR3 is CASSQIPKQTYEQYF. The CDR3 nucleotides read TGTGCCAGCAGCCAAATACCTAAACAGACCTACGAGCAGTACTTC.

V gene TRBV27 combines with J gene TRBJ1-5; D call uncertain. Germline lookup yields CDR1 MNHEY and CDR2 SMNVEV (reference sequence). The CDR3 has 13 amino acids. The ends were cut back, 4 bases at V and 9 bases at J, with 13 bases in the middle. The CDR3 is CASSSRAPLPQHF. Here the CDR3 DNA reads TGTGCCAGCAGTTCCCGTGCCCCGTTGCCCCAGCATTTT.

The CDR3 nucleotides read TGTGCCAGCTCACCAGGGCCAGGCTACGAGCAGTACTTC. It specifies CASSPGPGYEQYF. V and J are TRBV18 and TRBJ2-7; D gene ambiguous. Trimming took off 2 bases at V and 3 bases at J, with 8 bases between the two ends. This CDR3 region has 13 residues. CDR1 and CDR2 (germline): KGHSH, LQKENI.

This chain connects TRBV5-1 to TRBJ2-3, with TRBD1 matching 7 bases. Trimming at V came to 1 base and at J to 6 bases, leaving 8 bases not matched to a gene. The CDR3 sequence is 15 residues long. Germline CDR1 reads SGHRS; CDR2 reads YFSETQ. The CDR3 sequence: CASSLPTGSPDTQYF. CDR3 bases: TGCGCCAGCAGCTTGCCGACAGGGTCCCCGGATACGCAGTATTTT.

This chain's CDR3 is CASSANRDNYEQYF. The CDR3 DNA follows: TGCGCCAGCAGTGCAAACCGGGACAACTACGAGCAGTACTTC. V and J are TRBV10-1 and TRBJ2-7; possible D gene TRBD1, 6 bases. The CDR3 has 14 residues. Germline loops: CDR1 WNHNN, CDR2 SYGVQD (reference sequence). V was shortened by 4 bases and J by 3 bases, with 13 bases between the two germline ends.

The chain is built from TRBV7-3 and TRBJ2-1; 12 positions agree with TRBD2. Losses at the gene ends were 4 bases for V and 4 bases for J; bases not matched to a gene: 2. CDR1 is SGHTA and CDR2 is FQGTGA in the germline V gene. CDR3 size: 15 residues. CDR3 in DNA: TGTGCCAGCAGCTCTAGCGGGGGGGTATACAATGAGCAGTTCTTC. Its translation is CASSSSGGVYNEQFF.

The chain joins TRBV6-5 to TRBJ1-1, with D perhaps matching TRBD1 (5 bases). The CDR3 is made up of 15 amino acids. Deletions cut 6 bases from V and 1 base from J, with 15 bases between. Germline CDR1 is MNHEY and CDR2 is SVGAGI. This chain's CDR3 is CASRRSGQANTEAFF. The CDR3 DNA reads TGTGCCAGCAGACGGAGCGGACAAGCGAACACTGAAGCTTTCTTT.

This chain links TRBV6-5 with TRBJ1-4; no clear D. Germline values: CDR1 MNHEY, CDR2 SVGAGI. With 6 bases removed from V and 3 bases from J, the gap between germline ends came to 14 bases. This CDR3 is 15 amino acids long. The CDR3 loop is CASRLGPTANEKLFF. DNA of the CDR3: TGTGCCAGCAGACTCGGACCGACCGCTAATGAAAAACTGTTTTTT.

This chain connects TRBV27 to TRBJ1-4, with TRBD1 matching 8 bases. This CDR3 region has 13 residues. The V gene end was trimmed by 3 bases and the J gene end by 8 bases; junction bases not matched to a gene: 2. CDR1 MNHEY and CDR2 SMNVEV come from the germline V gene (reference sequence). Here the CDR3 reads CASSFRGQEKLFF. CDR3 in DNA: TGTGCCAGCAGTTTCAGGGGGCAGGAAAAACTGTTTTTT.

The chain carries TRBV30 and TRBJ1-1; possibly TRBD1 for D (5 bases). Per the germline V gene, CDR1 is GTSNPN and CDR2 is SVGIG (reference sequence). The V and J ends lost 6 bases and 1 base respectively, with 15 bases between them. This CDR3 has 14 residues. The CDR3 reads CACTIGGANTEAFF. The CDR3 region has the DNA TGTGCCTGTACGATCGGTGGGGCGAACACTGAAGCTTTCTTT.

The rearrangement links TRBV6-5 to TRBJ1-4, with TRBD1 matching over 7 bases. Trimming at V came to 6 bases and at J to 5 bases, leaving 3 bases not matched to a gene. Germline CDR1 is MNHEY and CDR2 is SVGAGI. This CDR3 spans 13 amino acids. CDR3 DNA sequence: TGTGCCAGCAGCGGGACAGTAAATGAAAAACTGTTTTTT. It translates to CASSGTVNEKLFF.

The genes are TRBV12-3 or TRBV12-4 and TRBJ1-2; 10 bases are shared with TRBD1. The J segment lost 5 bases and the V segment lost 6 bases, leaving 0 bases of the junction unmatched. CDR3 length: 12 amino acids. This CDR3 reads CASRGQGYGYTF. In nucleotides, the CDR3 is TGTGCCAGCAGGGGACAGGGGTATGGCTACACCTTC.